The sequence of this T cell receptor (beta chain) was determined in a study of blood T cell repertoires in COVID-19. Study details: Donors in the United States, Italy and Spain gave samples during acute or convalescent COVID-19. The cDNA or gDNA used as material had been derived from T cells, B-cell-depleted T cells, or PBMCs.

The CDR3 length is 14 residues. The V gene's germline CDR1 is SGHTA and CDR2 FQGNSA. The ends lost 3 bases at V and 3 bases at J; junction bases unmatched: 5. Authors' methods: The authors estimated nucleated cell counts from reference gene primer amplification. Libraries were prepared by immunoSEQ multiplex PCR; TCRdb keeps only in-frame clonotypes and omits some of them. V, J and clone size derive from that table, while D and trimming were established from the DNA sequence. The data hold tens of thousands of clones, with 70% to 90% observed a single time. This clonotype originated in a human donor in a cohort sampled during active COVID-19. V is TRBV7-2 and J is TRBJ2-7; 7 bases map to TRBD1. Input material: peripheral blood. Written as DNA, the CDR3 is TGTGCCAGCAGCTTCGGGACAGCGTACTACGAGCAGTACTTC. As protein: CASSFGTAYYEQYF.